This T cell receptor beta chain appears in the sequencing data of a study of OX40 agonist ivuxolimab in advanced cancers. General observations from the study: Clonal expansion in partial responders at 0.1-3.0 mg/kg ranked among the lowest. Low normalized T-cell clonal expansion was also seen in some nonresponders. Specificity for antigen went undetermined in the expanded peripheral T cells.

Repertoires were generated with immunoSEQ multiplex PCR, while TCRdb's copy carries only in-frame clones and drops some. Of about 47,000 clones in the sample, roughly 80% were seen once. Remarks on this clone: The antigen is unknown.

This CDR3 contains 16 residues. Germline CDR1 MGHRA, CDR2 YSYEKL. V was clipped by 3 bases and J by 6 bases; unmatched bases: 10. The source material was CD4+ or CD8+ T cells sorted from blood, sampled in a trial of the OX40 agonist ivuxolimab. The V and J genes are TRBV4-1 and TRBJ2-1, with 8 bases matching TRBD1. This receptor was taken from an adult with an advanced solid tumor such as melanoma, head and neck, liver or kidney cancer. CDR3 region: CASSQGGQGRGNEQFF. The DNA of the CDR3 is TGCGCCAGCAGCCAGGGTGGACAGGGAAGGGGCAATGAGCAGTTCTTC.